These T cell receptor beta chains were read from a single sample in a study of shared clonotypes between healthy human individuals. The data were produced by immunoSEQ multiplex PCR, yet TCRdb's version contains in-frame clones alone and is incomplete. The profile shows about 2.1 million clones, just over 90% of them singletons. The sequenced sample consisted of naive CD8+ T cells from PBMCs. These TCRs come from a young man in good health. Some clones in this sample may be carry-over from other donors' samples. Each CDR3 is given with its conserved first and last residue. A D gene is named only where the DNA matches it firmly. Some rows mark clone size as missing; the rest say once, few, many or name a class of expanded clone.

d_call,j_call,clone_size,v_call,cdr3_nt,cdr3_aa
NA,TRBJ1-1,NA,TRBV4-3,TGCGCCAGCAGCTACATCGGACTGGACGAAGCTTTCTTT,CASSYIGLDEAFF
NA,TRBJ1-4,NA,TRBV5-4,TGTGCCAGCAGCTTGGGGACAGAACCTAATGAAAAACTGTTTTTT,CASSLGTEPNEKLFF
NA,TRBJ1-1,NA,TRBV19,TGTGCCAGTAGTATAAGGGGGATCGGACAACCCAGGAGGACTGAAGCTTTCTTT,CASSIRGIGQPRRTEAFF
NA,TRBJ2-7,NA,TRBV7-9,TGTGCCAGCAGCCTCGGACTGGGCGAGCAGTACTTC,CASSLGLGEQYF
TRBD2,TRBJ2-7,NA,TRBV28,TGTGCCAGCAGTCCTCTAGCGGGGGTTTACGAGCAGTACTTC,CASSPLAGVYEQYF
NA,TRBJ1-5,NA,TRBV4-2,TGTGCCAGCAGCCAAGAACGAGAGTCTAATCAGCCCCAGCATTTT,CASSQERESNQPQHF
NA,TRBJ1-1,NA,TRBV7-2,TGTGCCAGCAGCTGGTCGAGGGGTGGCGACACTGAAGCTTTCTTT,CASSWSRGGDTEAFF
TRBD1,TRBJ2-3,NA,TRBV9,TGTGCCAGCAGCCCCGAGGACGGGACAGGGGGATCGATAGATACGCAGTATTTT,CASSPEDGTGGSIDTQYF
TRBD1,TRBJ1-2,NA,TRBV19,TGTGCCAGTAGTATTTCGCCGCCGACAGGGAACTATGGCTACACCTTC,CASSISPPTGNYGYTF
TRBD1,TRBJ1-2,NA,TRBV19,TGTGCCAGTAGTTGGTATGGGACAGAGGCCTATGGCTACACCTTC,CASSWYGTEAYGYTF
NA,TRBJ2-7,NA,TRBV27,TGTGCCAGCAGTTTAGGGGCGAGGGAGCAGTACTTC,CASSLGAREQYF
NA,TRBJ2-4,NA,TRBV19,TGTGCCAGTAGTAAGGGCGGCTGGTTAAACATTCAGTACTTC,CASSKGGWLNIQYF
TRBD1,TRBJ1-2,once,TRBV27,TGTGCCAGCAGCTACCGGAATACAGGGGCCTATGGCTACACCTTC,CASSYRNTGAYGYTF
TRBD2,TRBJ2-6,NA,TRBV25-1,TGTGCCAGCAGTGTGGCTAGCGGAATCTCTGGGGCCAACGTCCTGACTTTC,CASSVASGISGANVLTF
NA,TRBJ1-3,NA,TRBV6-5,TGTGCCAGCAGCGTACAGGGATACTCTGGAAACACCATATATTTT,CASSVQGYSGNTIYF
NA,TRBJ1-1,NA,TRBV6-5,TGTGCCAGCAGTCAAACTCTCAGGGGTGGTGAAGCTTTCTTT,CASSQTLRGGEAFF
NA,TRBJ1-1,NA,TRBV19,TGTGCCAGTAGCCCTGGGCTTGGAGCTTTCTTT,CASSPGLGAFF